This T cell receptor (beta chain) is drawn from a study of T cell responses to AZD1222 COVID-19 vaccine. This clone was detected once. Germline-derived CDR1 and CDR2 are MNHEY and SMNVEV (reference sequence). Trimming cost V 1 base and J 6 bases, with 10 bases left between them. This CDR3 comprises 13 residues. Measured with immunoSEQ multiplex PCR; TCRdb has only the in-frame clones, and not every one. Counted here are around 150,000 clones, over 85% occurring once; the ten biggest clones make up 1.5% to 2%. The J gene is TRBJ2-7, the V gene TRBV27; D call uncertain. The sample in question was peripheral blood, obtained on day 0 of AZD1222 vaccination. This TCR came from an adult in good health. The CDR3 sequence: CASSLFAHGEQYF. The CDR3 DNA is TGTGCCAGCAGTTTATTCGCACATGGCGAGCAGTACTTC.